These 25 T cell receptor beta chains came from one sample sequenced in a study of blood T cell repertoires in COVID-19 (dated by TCRdb to 2019 to 2021). The library was generated by the immunoSEQ multiplex PCR assay. Imported from immuneACCESS, the table was reduced by TCRdb to in-frame sequences with V and J called. These copies leave out some clones; in studies compared against another copy, an unresolved V gene accounts for under half, and the cause of the remainder is not known. The table for this sample lists roughly 140,000 clones; 80% to 90% of them were counted only once. 8% to 9% of the sample goes to the ten largest clones. The sequenced sample was peripheral blood. The receptors were gathered from an older woman with COVID-19, enrolled during active disease.

The chain carries TRBV27 and TRBJ1-4, with 9 bases lining up with TRBD1. The CDR3 length is 14 residues. Trimming took 6 bases from V and 7 from J; bases not matched to a gene: 6. From germline, CDR1 is MNHEY and CDR2 SMNVEV (reference sequence). DNA for the CDR3: TGTGCCAGCAGCCGGGACAGGGCGGTTGAAAAACTGTTTTTT. The encoded protein is CASSRDRAVEKLFF.

This clone was seen only once. This sequence joins TRBV6-4 and TRBJ2-5; possible D gene TRBD2, 6 bases. This CDR3 comprises 13 residues. The V gene's germline CDR1 is MRHNA and CDR2 SNTAGT. The germline V and J ends were trimmed by 3 bases and 5 bases, with 10 bases remaining between them. The CDR3 DNA sequence: TGTGCCAGCAGTGAGACTAGATGGGAGACCCAGTACTTC. Translation: CASSETRWETQYF.

The chain couples TRBV5-4 to TRBJ2-1; 8 bases map to TRBD1. V dropped 5 bases and J dropped 4; count of bases not matched to a gene: 5. The germline gives CDR1 SGHNT, CDR2 YYREEE (reference sequence). This CDR3 has 14 amino acids. The CDR3 coding sequence is TGTGCCAGCAGACCCGACAGGGGTTACAATGAGCAGTTCTTC. The encoded protein is CASRPDRGYNEQFF.

The chain employs TRBV6-6 and TRBJ2-6; TRBD1 matches at 7 bases. The V gene end was trimmed by 5 bases and the J gene end by 0 bases; junction bases not matched to a gene: 10. Germline assignment: CDR1 MNHNY and CDR2 SVGAGI (reference sequence). The CDR3 length is 18 residues. The CDR3 DNA reads as TGTGCCAGCAGTCGACAGGGATACCCCATCTCTGGGGCCAACGTCCTGACTTTC. Amino acids: CASSRQGYPISGANVLTF.

This clone was recorded only once. The gene calls are TRBV19 and TRBJ2-4; D is possibly TRBD2 (5 bases). The germline gives CDR1 LNHDA, CDR2 SQIVND (reference sequence). The CDR3 length is 15 residues. Between the trimmed V and J ends, which lost 1 base and 9 bases, there was a span of 16 bases. The CDR3 spells CASSIGGALMGIQYF. The CDR3 DNA reads as TGTGCCAGTAGTATAGGGGGAGCCTTAATGGGCATTCAGTACTTC.

The DNA for the CDR3 is TGTGCCAGCAGCCAAGGCTACAGCTCTAATTCACCCCTCCACTTT. This translates into CASSQGYSSNSPLHF. This rearrangement joins TRBV3-1 (or the pseudogene TRBV3-2) to TRBJ1-6; D call uncertain. This CDR3 region has 15 residues. CDR1 and CDR2 from the germline V gene are LGHDT and YNNKEL (reference sequence). V was trimmed by 1 base and J by 6 bases, leaving 10 bases between them.

The chain links TRBV7-3 to TRBJ1-2; tentatively, D is TRBD1 (5 bases). The germline CDR1 and CDR2 sequences are SGHTA and FQGTGA. Deletions cut 6 bases from V and 7 bases from J, with 15 bases between. The CDR3 totals 13 residues. The DNA for the CDR3 is TGTGCCAGCAGACAAGGGGAATCGGCTGGCTACACCTTC. Translated: CASRQGESAGYTF.

The genes are TRBV3-1 (or the pseudogene TRBV3-2) and TRBJ1-1; the D is unclear. Germline lookup yields CDR1 LGHDT and CDR2 YNNKEL (reference sequence). The length of the CDR3 is 15 residues. V was clipped by 4 bases and J by 1 base, with 13 bases between them. For the CDR3, the DNA is TGTGCCAGCAGCCCTTGGGCGTTTGGGAACACTGAAGCTTTCTTT. Amino acids: CASSPWAFGNTEAFF.

Note on this clone: Other DNA sequences in the sample encode the same CDR3. The genes are TRBV24-1 and TRBJ2-5, with D tentatively TRBD2 (5 bases). This CDR3 contains 19 residues. Germline V gene sequence: CDR1 KGHDR, CDR2 SFDVKD. Trimming stripped 7 bases from V and 3 bases from J, with 29 bases between. DNA of the CDR3: TGTGCCACCAGCAGCGGCCCACTCACCGGTGGCGGAGCGAAAGAGACCCAGTACTTC. Amino acid sequence: CATSSGPLTGGGAKETQYF.

The chain links TRBV29-1 to TRBJ2-7; TRBD2 might be the D (6 bases). This CDR3 has 12 amino acids. The germline gives CDR1 SQVTM, CDR2 ANQGSEA. V was shortened by 3 bases and J by 3 bases, with 9 bases between the two germline ends. The CDR3 DNA follows: TGCAGCGTTGAGTCGGGGGACTACGAGCAGTACTTC. This sequence encodes CSVESGDYEQYF.

The gene calls are TRBV7-2 and TRBJ1-5, with 7 bases fitting TRBD1. CDR3 length equals 15 residues. In germline, CDR1 is SGHTA, CDR2 FQGNSA. Trimming took 1 base from V and 4 from J; bases not matched to a gene: 4. DNA of the CDR3: TGTGCCAGCAGCTTAGAGGGGGCCGGTAATCAGCCCCAGCATTTT. Translation: CASSLEGAGNQPQHF.

The CDR3 loop reads CASSLVSGLMNTEAFF. CDR3 nucleotides: TGCGCCAGCAGCTTGGTTTCAGGCCTGATGAACACTGAAGCTTTCTTT. The chain links TRBV5-1 to TRBJ1-1; no clear D gene. The CDR3 is made up of 16 amino acids. Germline assignment: CDR1 SGHRS and CDR2 YFSETQ. Trimming took off 0 bases at V and 0 bases at J, with 12 bases between the two ends.

This clone was detected only a few times. The chain combines TRBV19 with TRBJ1-5; D is perhaps TRBD1 (6 bases). V dropped 5 bases and J dropped 7 bases, with 15 bases sitting between them. The CDR3 sequence is 14 residues long. Germline lookup yields CDR1 LNHDA and CDR2 SQIVND (reference sequence). The CDR3, as DNA: TGTGCCAGTAGTCAAGGGGGATTTGGGCAGCCCCAGCATTTT. Amino acid sequence: CASSQGGFGQPQHF.

The genes are TRBV5-1 and TRBJ1-2, with D tentatively TRBD1 (6 bases). Trimming shortened V by 0 bases and J by 4 bases, and 7 bases separated the two germline ends. The germline V gene encodes CDR1 SGHRS and CDR2 YFSETQ. The CDR3 extends over 13 amino acids. In nucleotides, the CDR3 is TGCGCCAGCAGCTTGGAAGGGGGCTATGGCTACACCTTC. Its protein product is CASSLEGGYGYTF. Together with reference TRBV5-1 and TRBJ1-2, the CDR3 gives the full variable domain: KAGVTQTPRYLIKTRGQQVTLSCSPISGHRSVSWYQQTPGQGLQFLFEYFSETQRNKGNFPGRFSGRQFSNSRSEMNVSTLELGDSALYLCASSLEGGYGYTFGSGTRLTVV.

The rearrangement uses TRBV7-9 and TRBJ1-1; 9 nucleotides agree with TRBD1. Losses at the gene ends were 5 bases for V and 4 bases for J; bases not matched to a gene: 8. The length of the CDR3 is 15 residues. CDR1 is SEHNR and CDR2 is FQNEAQ in the germline V gene (reference sequence). CDR3: CASSPRDRDFTEAFF. DNA for the CDR3: TGTGCCAGCAGCCCACGGGACAGGGATTTCACTGAAGCTTTCTTT.

In its sample, this clone was seen a few times. The chain links TRBV6-6 to TRBJ2-2; 8 nucleotides align to TRBD1. The CDR3 spans 14 residues. The germline gives CDR1 MNHNY, CDR2 SVGAGI (reference sequence). Trimming cost V 4 bases and J 6 bases; bases outside gene matches: 4. Here the CDR3 reads CASSLTGVSGELFF. As DNA, the CDR3 is TGTGCCAGCAGTTTGACAGGGGTGTCCGGGGAGCTGTTTTTT.

The chain has TRBV2 and TRBJ2-3, with a possible D match to TRBD2 (6 bases). The germline CDR1 and CDR2 sequences are SNHLY and FYNNEI. This CDR3 spans 13 amino acids. The V end was cut by 6 bases, the J end by 2 bases, with 9 bases between. The CDR3: CASRRETTDTQYF. The CDR3 coding sequence is TGTGCCAGCAGACGGGAGACCACAGATACGCAGTATTTT.

This sequence joins TRBV19 and TRBJ1-2, with a possible D match to TRBD1 (5 bases). This CDR3 has 14 residues. V was shortened by 3 bases and J by 4 bases, with 12 bases between the two germline ends. Germline lookup yields CDR1 LNHDA and CDR2 SQIVND (reference sequence). The CDR3 nucleotides are TGTGCCAGTAGTATTAGACAGAACATCTATGGCTACACCTTC. Translated: CASSIRQNIYGYTF.

The chain recombines TRBV12-5 with TRBJ1-5; unclear D gene. The V end was cut by 3 bases, the J end by 5 bases, with 8 bases between. Germline CDR1 reads LGHNT; CDR2 reads FRNRAP. The CDR3 runs 13 residues. Written as DNA, the CDR3 is TGTGCTAGTGGTTTAAGGGAGGATCAGCCCCAGCATTTT. Translation: CASGLREDQPQHF.

The DNA for the CDR3 is TGTGCCAGCAGCCGGGACAGGAATCAGCCCCAGCATTTT. The encoded protein is CASSRDRNQPQHF. The chain has TRBV5-8 and TRBJ1-5; 8 nucleotides agree with TRBD1. J lost 4 bases, V lost 4 bases, and 1 base had no gene match. Germline CDR1 SGHTS, CDR2 YDEGEE. CDR3 length equals 13 residues.

This clone was detected only once. The J gene is TRBJ2-3, the V gene TRBV5-1; D uncertain. Trimming cost V 4 bases and J 0 bases, with 6 bases left between them. Germline loops: CDR1 SGHRS, CDR2 YFSETQ. This CDR3 comprises 13 residues. The CDR3 is CASSGGSTDTQYF. CDR3 bases: TGCGCCAGCAGCGGCGGTAGCACAGATACGCAGTATTTT.

The chain carries TRBV19 and TRBJ1-3; possibly TRBD1 for D (6 bases). The germline CDR1 and CDR2 sequences are LNHDA and SQIVND (reference sequence). V gave up 6 bases and J gave up 0 bases, with 9 bases separating them. This CDR3 is 14 amino acids long. The CDR3 is CASSKQGSGNTIYF. The CDR3 nucleotides read TGTGCCAGTAGCAAACAGGGCTCTGGAAACACCATATATTTT.

The rearrangement uses TRBV6-5 and TRBJ1-2; tentatively, D is TRBD1 (5 bases). Germline V lookup: CDR1 MNHEY, CDR2 SVGAGI. The V gene lost 2 bases and the J gene lost 8 bases, with 15 bases spanning the gap. There are 14 residues in the CDR3. The CDR3 reads CASSYGHPMGGYTF. The CDR3 coding sequence is TGTGCCAGCAGTTACGGACACCCCATGGGCGGCTACACCTTC.

Only one count was recorded for this clone. The genes are TRBV4-1 and TRBJ2-5; possible D gene TRBD2, 7 bases. The germline V gene has CDR1 MGHRA and CDR2 YSYEKL. V lost 4 bases and J lost 4, with 16 bases in between. CDR3 length equals 15 residues. The CDR3, as DNA: TGCGCCAGCAGCCCCCTAGGGGCGGGGGCAGAGACCCAGTACTTC. This translates into CASSPLGAGAETQYF.

V gene TRBV5-1 combines with J gene TRBJ1-1, with D maybe TRBD1 (6 bases). CDR1 SGHRS and CDR2 YFSETQ come from the germline V gene. The V gene lost 6 bases and the J gene lost 6 bases, with 21 bases spanning the gap. The CDR3 runs to 15 residues. The CDR3, as DNA: TGCGCCAGCACCCCGGTGGGGGCCCGAGGGTCTGAAGCTTTCTTT. Encoded protein: CASTPVGARGSEAFF.